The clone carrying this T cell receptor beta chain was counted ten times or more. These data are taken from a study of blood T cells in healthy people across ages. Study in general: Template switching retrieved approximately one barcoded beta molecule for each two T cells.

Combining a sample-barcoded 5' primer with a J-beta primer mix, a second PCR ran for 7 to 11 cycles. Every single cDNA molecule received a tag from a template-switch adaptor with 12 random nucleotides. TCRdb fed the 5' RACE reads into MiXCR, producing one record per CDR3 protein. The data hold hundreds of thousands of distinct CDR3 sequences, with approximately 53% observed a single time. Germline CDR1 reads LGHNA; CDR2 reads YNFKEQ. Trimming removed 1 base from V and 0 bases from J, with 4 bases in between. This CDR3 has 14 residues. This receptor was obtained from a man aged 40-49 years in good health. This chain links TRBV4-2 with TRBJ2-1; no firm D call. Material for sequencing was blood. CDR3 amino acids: CASSQADSYNEQFF. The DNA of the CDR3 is TGTGCCAGCAGCCAAGCTGACTCCTACAATGAGCAGTTCTTC.